One T cell receptor beta chain is described in this entry. Trimming took off 1 base at V and 5 bases at J, with 12 bases between the two ends. Germline CDR1 and CDR2: LGHNA and YSLEER. The CDR3 covers 15 residues. The sample comes from a study of CD8 T cells in ankylosing spondylitis. Using its own MiXCR run on the 5' RACE reads, TCRdb lists one record per CDR3 protein. The sample lists fewer than 180,000 distinct CDR3 sequences, around 45% occurring once. Sequenced sample: synovial fluid, either unsorted or a sorted T cell fraction (not recorded which). The source is a male donor with ankylosing spondylitis. The rearrangement joins TRBV4-3 to TRBJ2-1, with D unresolved. The CDR3 sequence: CASSQVMAENNEQFF. The DNA of the CDR3 is TGCGCCAGCAGCCAAGTCATGGCTGAGAACAATGAGCAGTTCTTC.